This passage covers 29 T cell receptor beta chains from one sample sequenced in a study of breast tumors, draining lymph nodes, adjacent tissues. Axillary draining lymph nodes of breast cancer patients supplied the node samples. TCRdb analysed the multiplex PCR reads with MiXCR anew, one entry per CDR3 protein. The sample carries under 300,000 distinct CDR3 sequences, nearly 35% recorded once. Sample: axillary lymph node tissue. The receptors were gathered from a female donor with breast cancer. Some clones in this sample may be carry-over from other donors' samples.

The gene calls are TRBV12-3 or TRBV12-4 and TRBJ2-7; D possibly corresponds to TRBD2 (6 bases). Trimming took off 3 bases at V and 0 bases at J, with 15 bases between the two ends. The CDR3 is 16 residues long. In DNA, the CDR3 is TGTGCCAGCAGTTTCTCCGGTCCCGGGAGCTCCTACGAGCAGTACTTC. Translating it yields CASSFSGPGSSYEQYF.

This clonotype was counted once. V and J are TRBV5-1 and TRBJ2-5, with TRBD2 as a possible D gene (7 bases). Germline assignment: CDR1 SGHRS and CDR2 YFSETQ. Trimming stripped 0 bases from V and 5 bases from J, with 17 bases between. This CDR3 has 16 amino acids. The CDR3: CASSLAPGGGGETQYF. CDR3 coding DNA: TGCGCCAGCAGCTTGGCCCCTGGCGGGGGCGGGGAGACCCAGTACTTC.

This clonotype was seen at least ten times. The CDR3 sequence: CASNADRLAGNTIYF. The CDR3 DNA sequence: TGTGCCAGCAACGCGGACAGGTTAGCTGGAAACACCATATATTTT. The chain links TRBV7-9 to TRBJ1-3, with 7 bases matching TRBD1. Germline V gene data show CDR1 as SEHNR and CDR2 as FQNEAQ (reference sequence). J was trimmed by 2 bases and V by 7 bases; bases with no gene match: 8. CDR3 length: 15 residues.

In this sample, this clonotype turned up many times. V usage is TRBV5-1 and J usage is TRBJ1-6, with 7 bases matching TRBD1. The V gene end was trimmed by 1 base and the J gene end by 9 bases; junction bases not matched to a gene: 10. There are 16 residues in the CDR3. Germline V gene data show CDR1 as SGHRS and CDR2 as YFSETQ. The CDR3 DNA follows: TGCGCCAGCAGCTTGAGGAGCGGGGCAGGGGGTTCACCCCTCCACTTT. It specifies CASSLRSGAGGSPLHF.

This clonotype was seen at least ten times. Possible read error: a much larger clone is one base away. V gene TRBV20-1 combines with J gene TRBJ2-7; 9 positions match TRBD2. Germline CDR1 is DFQATT and CDR2 is SNEGSKA (reference sequence). V lost 5 bases, J lost 6 bases, and 11 bases stayed unmatched. There are 14 residues in the CDR3. The CDR3 DNA sequence: TGCAGTGCTTCTATAGCGGGGGTAACCTCCGAGCAGTACTTC. Residues: CSASIAGVTSEQYF.

This clonotype was counted many times. The rearrangement links TRBV2 to TRBJ1-4, with TRBD1 identical over 8 bases. The CDR3 loop spans 14 amino acids. J was trimmed by 3 bases and V by 8 bases; bases with no gene match: 5. Germline V gene lookup returns CDR1 SNHLY and CDR2 FYNNEI. The CDR3 is CASVQGGPNEKLFF. The CDR3 coding sequence is TGTGCCAGCGTACAGGGGGGTCCTAATGAAAAACTGTTTTTT.

This clonotype was counted ten times or more. The rearrangement links TRBV19 to TRBJ1-5, with D perhaps TRBD1 (6 bases). The V gene lost 5 bases and the J gene lost 0 bases, with 17 bases spanning the gap. The CDR3 has 17 amino acids. Germline lookup yields CDR1 LNHDA and CDR2 SQIVND (reference sequence). The CDR3 sequence is CASSAHRDQVSNQPQHF. For the CDR3, the DNA is TGTGCCAGTAGTGCCCACAGGGACCAAGTTAGCAATCAGCCCCAGCATTTT. The whole variable domain, remainder taken from reference TRBV19 and TRBJ1-5, is DGGITQSPKYLFRKEGQNVTLSCEQNLNHDAMYWYRQDPGQGLRLIYYSQIVNDFQKGDIAEGYSVSREKKESFPLTVTSAQKNPTAFYLCASSAHRDQVSNQPQHFGDGTRLSIL.

The chain uses TRBV24-1 and TRBJ2-6, with 13 bases matching TRBD2. The CDR3 consists of 21 residues. Germline CDR1 reads KGHDR; CDR2 reads SFDVKD. Germline trimming cut 5 bases from V and 1 base from J; bases unmatched to any gene: 13. As DNA, the CDR3 is TGTGCCACCAGTGTCCGCGTCGGACTAGCGGGAGAGAGGTCTGGGGCCAACGTCCTGACTTTC. This translates into CATSVRVGLAGERSGANVLTF.

This clonotype was detected a few times. J is TRBJ1-1 and V is TRBV12-3 or TRBV12-4; D gene uncertain. V lost 0 bases and J 2 bases, leaving 10 bases between the germline ends. This CDR3 comprises 15 residues. CDR3 residues: CASSLAVTPNTEAFF. In DNA, the CDR3 is TGTGCCAGCAGTTTAGCAGTTACACCAAACACTGAAGCTTTCTTT.

In regard to this clonotype: Since a much larger clone is just one base distant, this may be a read error. This sequence joins TRBV20-1 and TRBJ2-1, with 7 nucleotides matching TRBD2. This CDR3 spans 14 amino acids. Looked up from germline, CDR1 is DFQATT and CDR2 is SNEGSKA (reference sequence). The CDR3 nucleotides read TGCAGTGCTAACCCTAGCGGCCCTTACACTGAGCAGTTCTTC. It specifies CSANPSGPYTEQFF.

The chain couples TRBV6-6 to TRBJ1-6; TRBD1 might be the D (5 bases). Germline CDR1 reads MNHNY; CDR2 reads SVGAGI (reference sequence). There are 15 residues in the CDR3. With 5 bases removed from V and 10 bases from J, the gap between germline ends came to 18 bases. As DNA, the CDR3 is TGTGCCAGCAGTAACGGGGCCCTGGTAGGGTCACCCCTCCACTTT. Protein: CASSNGALVGSPLHF.

Many counts were recorded for this clonotype. The chain recombines TRBV19 with TRBJ1-5, with a tentative D call TRBD1 (6 bases). This CDR3 comprises 15 residues. Germline V gives CDR1 LNHDA, CDR2 SQIVND (reference sequence). V dropped 3 bases and J dropped 4 bases, with 13 bases sitting between them. The CDR3 region is CASSITGGGNQPQHF. DNA for the CDR3: TGTGCCAGTAGTATCACTGGAGGGGGGAATCAGCCCCAGCATTTT.

This clonotype was seen ten or more times. This sequence joins TRBV6-1 and TRBJ1-2; D might be TRBD1 (6 bases). Germline V gene data show CDR1 as MNHNS and CDR2 as SASEGT. The CDR3 consists of 13 residues. Deletions cut 10 bases from V and 8 bases from J, with 20 bases between. CDR3 residues: CANSLQGQGGYTF. The CDR3 DNA reads TGTGCCAACAGCTTACAGGGCCAAGGAGGCTACACCTTC.

This clonotype was counted many times. The chain joins TRBV6-5 to TRBJ1-6, with a possible D match to TRBD1 (5 bases). V shed 5 bases and J shed 7 bases, with 15 bases lying between them. In germline, CDR1 is MNHEY, CDR2 SVGAGI. The CDR3 consists of 15 residues. The CDR3 nucleotides are TGTGCCAGCAGTCCCCGTGGGGGGGGAAATTCACCCCTCCACTTT. Its protein product is CASSPRGGGNSPLHF.

Note on this clonotype: This CDR3 fails to terminate in the conserved phenylalanine or tryptophan, so it likely reflects a read error. The V gene is TRBV5-6, the J gene TRBJ2-2, with 7 nucleotides matching TRBD2. V lost 4 bases and J lost 0; bases outside the gene matches: 9. The CDR3 loop spans 17 amino acids. The germline V gene has CDR1 SGHDT and CDR2 YYEEEE. In DNA, the CDR3 is TGTGCCAGCAGCACAAGGGCGGGGGTCGCGAACACCGGGGAGCTGTTTTCT. Translating it yields CASSTRAGVANTGELFS.

Only a few counts were recorded for this clonotype. This may stem from a read error, because a much larger clone lies one nucleotide away. The DNA for the CDR3 is TGCGCCAGCAGCGACCGACAGAGCACCGGGGAGCTGTTTTTT. It specifies CASSDRQSTGELFF. The V gene is TRBV5-1, the J gene TRBJ2-2, with TRBD1 as a possible D gene (5 bases). V gave up 4 bases and J gave up 4 bases, with 11 bases separating them. This CDR3 has 14 amino acids. CDR1 is SGHRS, CDR2 YFSETQ, per germline.

This clonotype was recorded a few times. The gene calls are TRBV11-2 and TRBJ2-2; 9 bases line up with TRBD1. This CDR3 has 16 residues. The ends lost 3 bases at V and 4 bases at J; junction bases unmatched: 6. The germline CDR1 and CDR2 sequences are SGHAT and FQNNGV. This CDR3 reads CASSFLTGGGTGELFF. The CDR3, as DNA: TGTGCCAGCAGCTTCTTGACAGGGGGTGGCACCGGGGAGCTGTTTTTT.

This clonotype was seen a single time. At one of its ends the junction is not consistent with the germline gene, which may arise from a read error. J is TRBJ2-7 and V is TRBV6-5; the D gene could be TRBD1 or TRBD2 (7 bases each). Germline-derived CDR1 and CDR2 are MNHEY and SVGAGI. The length of the CDR3 is 14 residues. CDR3 amino acids: CASSHSGGGSEQYF. CDR3 coding DNA: TGTGCCAGCAGTCACTCAGGGGGGGGGAGCGAGCAGTACTTC.

The sample holds many counts of this clonotype. This chain joins TRBV11-3 and TRBJ2-1; D is undetermined. Germline-derived CDR1 and CDR2 are SGHNT and YENEEA. The V end lost 2 bases, the J end lost 5 bases, and 7 bases lay between the germline ends. The CDR3 covers 13 residues. The CDR3 reads CASSLSDNNEQFF. The CDR3 bases are TGTGCCAGCAGCTTAAGCGACAACAATGAGCAGTTCTTC.

CDR3 sequence (DNA): TGTGCCAGCACCCCCCCCGGGTCCTACGAGCAGTACTTC. Protein: CASTPPGSYEQYF. The chain is built from TRBV3-1 and TRBJ2-7; D not resolved. Trimming took 7 bases from V and 1 from J, leaving 11 bases between them. The CDR3 contains 13 residues. Germline lookup yields CDR1 LGHDT and CDR2 YNNKEL (reference sequence).

The table lists this clonotype with many counts. This CDR3 is CASSSKGQETQYF. Written as DNA, the CDR3 is TGTGCCAGTAGTAGCAAGGGACAAGAGACCCAGTACTTC. The chain recombines TRBV19 with TRBJ2-5; no definite D call. This CDR3 is 13 amino acids long. The germline V gene encodes CDR1 LNHDA and CDR2 SQIVND (reference sequence). Trimming cost V 4 bases and J 2 bases, with 8 bases left between them.

This clonotype was recorded many times. The chain is built from TRBV20-1 and TRBJ2-5; 10 nucleotides align to TRBD1. Germline V gene lookup returns CDR1 DFQATT and CDR2 SNEGSKA (reference sequence). This CDR3 has 14 amino acids. Trimming took 3 bases from V and 3 from J; bases not matched to a gene: 4. This CDR3 reads CSARDRGLEETQYF. CDR3 bases: TGCAGTGCTAGGGACAGGGGGTTGGAAGAGACCCAGTACTTC.

The chain couples TRBV2 to TRBJ2-7; 8 bases line up with TRBD1. The V gene's germline CDR1 is SNHLY and CDR2 FYNNEI. The V gene end was trimmed by 2 bases and the J gene end by 6 bases; junction bases not matched to a gene: 15. The CDR3 runs 17 residues. As DNA, the CDR3 is TGTGCCAGCAGTGAAACCGCGACAGGGGTCGGGAGCAGCGAGCAGTACTTC. Protein product: CASSETATGVGSSEQYF.

This clonotype was counted at least ten times. This chain connects TRBV19 to TRBJ2-7, with 7 nucleotides matching TRBD2. The length of the CDR3 is 15 residues. V shed 2 bases, J shed 3 bases, and the junction held 7 bases outside the gene matches. Germline assignment: CDR1 LNHDA and CDR2 SQIVND (reference sequence). CDR3 protein: CASSISAGTVYEQYF. In nucleotides, the CDR3 is TGTGCCAGTAGTATATCAGCGGGGACTGTCTACGAGCAGTACTTC.

V and J are TRBV27 and TRBJ1-6; D unclear. Germline-derived CDR1 and CDR2 are MNHEY and SMNVEV (reference sequence). Trimming shortened V by 5 bases and J by 0 bases, and 14 bases separated the two germline ends. The CDR3 totals 17 residues. The CDR3 nucleotides are TGTGCCAGCAGTCGGACCCTCGAGAGCTCCTATAATTCACCCCTCCACTTT. It encodes CASSRTLESSYNSPLHF.

Many counts were recorded for this clonotype. The chain uses TRBV19 and TRBJ2-1; D possibly corresponds to TRBD2 (10 bases). The CDR3 loop spans 18 amino acids. With 6 bases removed from V and 9 bases from J, the gap between germline ends came to 30 bases. Germline CDR1 is LNHDA and CDR2 is SQIVND (reference sequence). The CDR3 DNA reads TGTGCCAGTAGGGGGGACAGGGACACTAGCGGGGCTGGCACTGAGCAGTTCTTC. This translates into CASRGDRDTSGAGTEQFF.

A word on this clonotype: One junction end does not reproduce the germline sequence, and a read error may be involved. This sequence joins TRBV20-1 and TRBJ2-1; 9 nucleotides align to TRBD2. This CDR3 region has 13 residues. Germline CDR1 and CDR2: DFQATT and SNEGSKA (reference sequence). Here the CDR3 reads CGAVAGDWNEQFF. In DNA, the CDR3 is TGCGGTGCTGTAGCGGGGGATTGGAATGAGCAGTTCTTC.

Comment on this clonotype: This may arise from a read error, as a much more abundant clone is one base away. The chain uses TRBV11-2 and TRBJ2-7; D unresolved. Trimming left V 5 bases short and J 2 bases short, with 13 bases between. The CDR3 sequence is 14 residues long. Per the germline V gene, CDR1 is SGHAT and CDR2 is FQNNGV. The CDR3 spells CASSRERGPYEQYF. The CDR3 DNA is TGTGCCAGCAGCCGTGAGAGAGGCCCCTACGAGCAGTACTTC.

There are many counts of this clonotype. The rearrangement uses TRBV7-8 and TRBJ2-3; TRBD2 agrees at 10 bases. Germline assignment: CDR1 SGHVS and CDR2 FQNEAQ. The J segment lost 1 base and the V segment lost 3 bases, leaving 4 bases of the junction unmatched. This CDR3 has 16 residues. The CDR3 loop reads CASSFASGGRTDTQYF. The CDR3 bases are TGTGCCAGCAGCTTTGCTAGCGGGGGCCGCACAGATACGCAGTATTTT.